Detailed here is one T cell receptor beta chain. The source of the sample is a study of PD-L1 blockade in urothelial cancer. Study summary: Median T cell yield from blood was about 130,000.

The method was immunoSEQ multiplex PCR; TCRdb's version includes in-frame clones alone and lacks a portion of them. The sample lists 40,000 or so clones, approximately 90% occurring once. Noted time point: pretreatment peripheral blood. CDR3 size: 14 residues. Looked up from germline, CDR1 is MNHEY and CDR2 is SVGAGI. The junction had 7 bases not matched to a gene; V was cut back by 6 bases and J by 4 bases. The sequence was obtained from a woman aged 60-70 years with urothelial cancer. The chain links TRBV6-5 to TRBJ2-7; TRBD1 matches 9 bases. Here the sequenced sample was PBMCs, taken around atezolizumab (anti-PD-L1) treatment. In DNA form, the CDR3 reads TGTGCCAGCAGCGAACAGGGGGCGCGGTACGAGCAGTACTTC. Amino acids: CASSEQGARYEQYF.